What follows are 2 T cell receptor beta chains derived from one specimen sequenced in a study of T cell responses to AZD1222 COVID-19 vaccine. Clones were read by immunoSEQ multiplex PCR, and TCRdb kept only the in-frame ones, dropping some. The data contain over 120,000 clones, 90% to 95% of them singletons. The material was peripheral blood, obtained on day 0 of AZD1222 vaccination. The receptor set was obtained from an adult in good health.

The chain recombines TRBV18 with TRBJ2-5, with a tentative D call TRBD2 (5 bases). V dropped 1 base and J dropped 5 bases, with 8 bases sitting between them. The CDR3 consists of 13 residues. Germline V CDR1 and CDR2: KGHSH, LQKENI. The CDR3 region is CASSPLALETQYF. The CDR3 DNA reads TGTGCCAGCTCACCACTAGCGCTGGAGACCCAGTACTTC.

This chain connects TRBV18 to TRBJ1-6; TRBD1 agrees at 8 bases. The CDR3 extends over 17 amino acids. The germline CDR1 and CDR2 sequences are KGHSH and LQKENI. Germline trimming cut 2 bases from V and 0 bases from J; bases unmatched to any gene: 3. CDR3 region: CASSPGQGASYNSPLHF. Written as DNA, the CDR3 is TGTGCCAGCTCACCAGGACAGGGAGCCTCCTATAATTCACCCCTCCACTTT.